The T cell receptor beta chain under discussion was sequenced for a study of control samples from healthy donors and cancer patients. Repertoires were generated with immunoSEQ multiplex PCR, while TCRdb's copy carries only in-frame clones and drops some. Altogether under 200,000 clones are present, around 93% being singletons, with the ten largest covering 4.1%. Germline assignment: CDR1 MNHEY and CDR2 SVGEGT. The V gene lost 4 bases and the J gene lost 9 bases, with 19 bases spanning the gap. This CDR3 has 14 amino acids. This clone was observed once. This rearrangement joins TRBV6-2 or TRBV6-3 to TRBJ2-7, with D possibly called TRBD1 or TRBD2 (6 bases each). The clonotype was recovered from a woman aged 55-75 years in good health. The sample consisted of blood. CDR3 residues: CASSSGQTLGGQYF. CDR3 nucleotide sequence: TGTGCCAGCAGTTCTGGACAGACCCTCGGGGGGCAGTACTTC.